This T cell receptor beta chain was retrieved from a study of blood T cells in healthy people across ages. Study outcomes and limitations: Age brought a roughly linear fall in TCR beta diversity measured per million T cells. Samples with more naive T cells showed higher observed beta diversity.

In its sample, this clonotype was seen once. The antigen remains undetermined. Total RNA, at least 6 micrograms per sample, came from PBMCs. With a J-beta primer mix and a sample-barcoded 5' primer, a second PCR ran about 7 to 12 cycles. TCRdb reanalysed the 5' RACE reads using MiXCR and keeps one entry per CDR3 protein. The sample carries a few hundred thousand distinct CDR3 sequences, 45% to 65% recorded once. The clonotype was recovered from a man in his fifties or sixties in good health. Sequencing used blood.

The DNA of the CDR3 is TGCAGTGCTAGAGACGGAGAGGGGGCGAGAGGCTACACCTTC. Amino acids: CSARDGEGARGYTF. The rearrangement uses TRBV20-1 and TRBJ1-2; 7 nucleotides match TRBD1. The CDR3 extends over 14 amino acids. The germline CDR1 and CDR2 sequences are DFQATT and SNEGSKA (reference sequence). Losses at the gene ends were 0 bases for V and 8 bases for J; bases not matched to a gene: 9.